Below, 15 T cell receptor beta chains from the same sample are listed, as sequenced in a study of post-analysis software for immune sequencing data. Researchers reported that TCR beta cDNA libraries carried unique molecular identifiers. Each CDR3 protein is one row after TCRdb ran MiXCR on the PCR reads. The table shows approximately 730,000 distinct CDR3 sequences, with under 60% occurring only once. Their antigen targets remain unknown. The study, taken as a whole, reports: Patients showed TRBV5-6, TRBV5-1 and TRBV20-1 among a handful of TRBV segments more frequent than in controls.

Source material: blood. The source is a girl between 10 and 17 years old with multiple sclerosis.

This clonotype was picked up a small number of times. The V and J genes are TRBV9 and TRBJ1-2; no firm D call. CDR3 length: 13 residues. V lost 3 bases and J lost 1, with 7 bases in between. Germline V gene lookup returns CDR1 SGDLS and CDR2 YYNGEE. CDR3 bases: TGTGCCAGCAGCGAGCAGGATAACTATGGCTACACCTTC. This encodes CASSEQDNYGYTF. The full variable domain, with the rest looked up from reference TRBV9 and TRBJ1-2, is DSGVTQTPKHLITATGQRVTLRCSPRSGDLSVYWYQQSLDQGLQFLIQYYNGEERAKGNILERFSAQQFPDLHSELNLSSLELGDSALYFCASSEQDNYGYTFGSGTRLTVV.

The V gene is TRBV7-2, the J gene TRBJ1-2, with D unresolved. CDR1 and CDR2 (germline): SGHTA, FQGNSA. Trimming left V 3 bases short and J 8 bases short, with 13 bases between. The CDR3 spans 13 residues. The CDR3 DNA sequence: TGTGCCAGCAGCTTCTCTGGAAGACTGGGCTACACCTTC. It codes for CASSFSGRLGYTF.

The chain recombines TRBV20-1 with TRBJ2-7, with 10 bases identical to TRBD2. The junction had 4 bases not matched to a gene; V was cut back by 0 bases and J by 8 bases. Germline values: CDR1 DFQATT, CDR2 SNEGSKA (reference sequence). The CDR3 consists of 13 residues. The CDR3 region is CSAREASGRQQYF. The CDR3 DNA is TGCAGTGCTAGAGAGGCTAGCGGGAGACAGCAGTACTTC.

This clonotype occurred once. This chain uses TRBV28 with TRBJ2-1; TRBD1 agrees at 7 bases. V was clipped by 7 bases and J by 2 bases; unmatched bases: 11. There are 16 residues in the CDR3. Germline V lookup: CDR1 MDHEN, CDR2 SYDVKM. This CDR3 is CASNSLGGGPYNEQFF. In DNA, the CDR3 is TGTGCCAGCAACTCCCTAGGGGGCGGGCCCTACAATGAGCAGTTCTTC.

The chain is built from TRBV5-5 and TRBJ2-5; D not resolved. The last part of the DNA fits TRBJ2-7 better; the J call may be wrong. CDR3 length: 13 amino acids. Germline CDR1 reads SGHKS; CDR2 reads YYEKEE (reference sequence). The CDR3 nucleotides read TGTGCCAGCAGCTTGCGGTTACGGGACGAGCAGTACTTC. The encoded protein is CASSLRLRDEQYF.

The chain employs TRBV6-8 and TRBJ2-1; D gene uncertain. The V and J ends lost 2 bases and 0 bases respectively, with 11 bases between them. Germline CDR1 reads MNHGY; CDR2 reads SAAAGT. The CDR3 spans 16 residues. In DNA, the CDR3 is TGTGCCAGCAGTTACGGCCCTGCACCCTCCTACAATGAGCAGTTCTTC. Its translation: CASSYGPAPSYNEQFF.

The chain carries TRBV9 and TRBJ1-2, with D perhaps TRBD1 (5 bases). V lost 4 bases and J 4 bases, leaving 17 bases between the germline ends. The CDR3 has 15 residues. Germline CDR1 is SGDLS and CDR2 is YYNGEE. The CDR3 region has the DNA TGTGCCAGCAGCCCAGCCGACAGCCTCTCCTATGGCTACACCTTC. Translating it yields CASSPADSLSYGYTF. Variable domain in full (rest from reference TRBV9 and TRBJ1-2): DSGVTQTPKHLITATGQRVTLRCSPRSGDLSVYWYQQSLDQGLQFLIQYYNGEERAKGNILERFSAQQFPDLHSELNLSSLELGDSALYFCASSPADSLSYGYTFGSGTRLTVV.

On this clonotype: This may be a read error, as it is one base from a much larger clone. V and J are TRBV6-5 and TRBJ2-7, with a tentative D call TRBD1 (7 bases). V lost 4 bases, J lost 10 bases, and 23 bases lay in between. Per germline, CDR1 MNHEY and CDR2 SVGAGI. This CDR3 comprises 15 residues. CDR3 sequence (DNA): TGTGCCAGCAGTTCACTGGCAGGGCCCAGGGGGGCCCAGTACTTC. Translation: CASSSLAGPRGAQYF.

The V call is TRBV20-1, the J call TRBJ2-1; D assignment may be TRBD1 or TRBD2 (6 bases each). V lost 6 bases, J lost 2 bases, and 20 bases lay in between. CDR1 is DFQATT, CDR2 SNEGSKA, per germline (reference sequence). The CDR3 is made up of 16 amino acids. DNA for the CDR3: TGCAGTGCCCCTCCGGTGGAGGGGGGAACCTACAATGAGCAGTTCTTC. It translates to CSAPPVEGGTYNEQFF.

The rearrangement links TRBV24-1 to TRBJ2-7; 8 nucleotides match TRBD2. This CDR3 has 17 amino acids. Germline CDR1 is KGHDR and CDR2 is SFDVKD. With V trimmed by 4 bases and J by 0 bases, 10 bases remained unmatched. CDR3 sequence: CATSDDHRGTSSYEQYF. DNA of the CDR3: TGTGCCACCAGTGACGACCATCGGGGGACTAGCTCCTACGAGCAGTACTTC.

The chain has TRBV3-1 and TRBJ2-7, with D possibly matching TRBD2 (6 bases). The CDR3 is 16 residues long. The germline CDR1 and CDR2 sequences are LGHDT and YNNKEL (reference sequence). Trimming stripped 0 bases from V and 0 bases from J, with 12 bases between. The chain's CDR3 is CASSQDMSGRSYEQYF. CDR3 nucleotide sequence: TGTGCCAGCAGCCAAGATATGAGCGGGCGCTCCTACGAGCAGTACTTC.

V gene TRBV14 combines with J gene TRBJ2-1, with D perhaps TRBD1 or TRBD2 (5 bases each). The CDR3 is 15 residues long. The V gene lost 2 bases and the J gene lost 7 bases, with 15 bases spanning the gap. CDR1 and CDR2 (germline): SGHDN, FVKESK. Here the CDR3 DNA reads TGTGCCAGCAGCCAATGGGGGTTGCAGGAAAATGAGCAGTTCTTC. This sequence encodes CASSQWGLQENEQFF.

This clonotype was detected only a few times. The chain is built from TRBV12-3 or TRBV12-4 and TRBJ2-1, with 10 bases aligning to TRBD2. The V and J ends lost 7 bases and 7 bases, in that order; junction bases with no gene match: 4. The CDR3 is 13 residues long. The DNA of the CDR3 is TGTGCCAGCAAAGCGGGAGGGGGGAATGAGCAGTTCTTC. Amino acids: CASKAGGGNEQFF.

The V gene is TRBV28, the J gene TRBJ1-4; tentative D call: TRBD1 (6 bases). The germline V gene has CDR1 MDHEN and CDR2 SYDVKM. V lost 6 bases and J 12 bases, leaving 14 bases between the germline ends. This CDR3 region has 12 residues. CDR3: CASRGQRNQLFF. The DNA for the CDR3 is TGTGCCAGCAGAGGACAGCGCAATCAACTGTTTTTT. The full variable domain, in which reference TRBV28 and TRBJ1-4 provide the parts outside the CDR3, is DVKVTQSSRYLVKRTGEKVFLECVQDMDHENMFWYRQDPGLGLRLIYFSYDVKMKEKGDIPEGYSVSREKKERFSLILESASTNQTSMYLCASRGQRNQLFFGSGTQLSVL.

The chain uses TRBV27 and TRBJ2-5, with D possibly matching TRBD2 (7 bases). The germline V gene has CDR1 MNHEY and CDR2 SMNVEV (reference sequence). The CDR3 is 14 amino acids. Trimming shortened V by 5 bases and J by 3 bases, and 13 bases separated the two germline ends. This CDR3 reads CASSRGGGEETQYF. CDR3 sequence (DNA): TGTGCCAGCAGTAGAGGGGGGGGCGAAGAGACCCAGTACTTC.